Presented here are 26 T cell receptor beta chains from one specimen sequenced in a study of T cell repertoires in cytomegalovirus infection. TCRdb reprocessed the reads via MiXCR and lists one record per CDR3 protein. Seen here are under 200,000 distinct CDR3 sequences, about 30% observed once, and the top ten hold about 28%. The sample was PBMCs. Source of these receptors: a human donor in good health (CMV status not recorded). Some clones in this sample may be carry-over from other donors' samples.

The gene calls are TRBV6-5 and TRBJ2-2; D remains ambiguous. The V gene's germline CDR1 is MNHEY and CDR2 SVGAGI. V was shortened by 0 bases and J by 5 bases, with 10 bases between the two germline ends. This CDR3 has 15 amino acids. This CDR3 reads CASSYSSSWTGELFF. DNA of the CDR3: TGTGCCAGCAGTTACTCTTCTAGTTGGACCGGGGAGCTGTTTTTT.

The V and J genes are TRBV2 and TRBJ1-2, with 8 nucleotides matching TRBD1. The junction had 5 bases not matched to a gene; V was cut back by 5 bases and J by 3 bases. Germline V lookup: CDR1 SNHLY, CDR2 FYNNEI. This CDR3 is 14 amino acids long. The CDR3 DNA reads TGTGCCAGCAGTCCCACAGGGGGTTACTATGGCTACACCTTC. Translated: CASSPTGGYYGYTF.

The gene calls are TRBV12-3 or TRBV12-4 and TRBJ1-5; possibly TRBD1 for D (5 bases). The CDR3 sequence is 13 residues long. Trimming stripped 4 bases from V and 5 bases from J, with 9 bases between. The CDR3 region has the DNA TGTGCCAGCAGTTCCGGGACCTATCAGCCCCAGCATTTT. It yields the protein CASSSGTYQPQHF.

The chain links TRBV6-2 or TRBV6-3 to TRBJ1-1; 11 positions agree with TRBD1. V shed 6 bases and J 3 bases; nucleotides not matched to a gene: 9. The CDR3 has 16 amino acids. Germline CDR1 MNHEY, CDR2 SVGEGT. Here the CDR3 DNA reads TGTGCCAGCAGCCCCCGGGACAGGGGGAGGGACACTGAAGCTTTCTTT. Translated, it gives CASSPRDRGRDTEAFF.

This clonotype has ten or more counts. The rearrangement uses TRBV7-2 and TRBJ1-1; 10 bases line up with TRBD1. The ends lost 4 bases at V and 4 bases at J; junction bases unmatched: 3. CDR1 is SGHTA and CDR2 is FQGNSA in the germline V gene. The CDR3 is 14 amino acids. The CDR3 nucleotides read TGTGCCAGCAGCTCAAGGACAGGGGGCACTGAAGCTTTCTTT. Protein product: CASSSRTGGTEAFF.

This chain connects TRBV7-6 to TRBJ2-5, with 7 positions matching TRBD1. This CDR3 has 15 residues. Unmatched junction bases numbered 7, after V lost 5 bases and J lost 1 base. CDR1 and CDR2 (germline): SGHVS, FNYEAQ. The CDR3 coding sequence is TGTGCCAGCAGCCTAGAGGGACAGCGCCAAGAGACCCAGTACTTC. It yields the protein CASSLEGQRQETQYF.

The rearrangement joins TRBV4-1 to TRBJ1-3; D is perhaps TRBD1 (6 bases). The CDR3 contains 17 residues. The V end was cut by 0 bases, the J end by 0 bases, with 12 bases between. Germline lookup yields CDR1 MGHRA and CDR2 YSYEKL. This chain's CDR3 is CASSQDGTPSSGNTIYF. The CDR3 DNA follows: TGCGCCAGCAGCCAAGACGGGACACCATCCTCTGGAAACACCATATATTTT.

This clonotype showed up just a few times. V gene TRBV12-3 or TRBV12-4 combines with J gene TRBJ1-1; D remains ambiguous. With 3 bases removed from V and 3 bases from J, the gap between germline ends came to 8 bases. This CDR3 contains 13 residues. The CDR3: CASSFFTDTEAFF. The CDR3 DNA reads TGTGCCAGCAGTTTTTTTACTGACACTGAAGCTTTCTTT.

This clonotype was counted only a few times. The gene calls are TRBV11-2 and TRBJ2-7, with unresolved D. Trimming stripped 0 bases from V and 4 bases from J, with 10 bases between. In germline, CDR1 is SGHAT, CDR2 FQNNGV. This CDR3 region has 14 residues. The CDR3: CASSLDLPTYEQYF. In nucleotides, the CDR3 is TGTGCCAGCAGCTTAGACCTCCCTACTTACGAGCAGTACTTC.

The J gene is TRBJ1-1, the V gene TRBV6-5; TRBD1 aligns across 12 bases. J gave up 1 base and V 0 bases, and 6 bases lay outside the gene matches. The CDR3 sequence is 18 residues long. CDR1 MNHEY and CDR2 SVGAGI come from the germline V gene. CDR3 sequence (DNA): TGTGCCAGCAGTTACTCCTTGCGGGACAGGGGGCGGAACACTGAAGCTTTCTTT. Translating gives CASSYSLRDRGRNTEAFF.

This clonotype appeared many times. The V gene is TRBV7-6, the J gene TRBJ1-1; 11 bases are shared with TRBD1. Per germline, CDR1 SGHVS and CDR2 FNYEAQ. V lost 0 bases to trimming and J lost 4 bases; unmatched junction nucleotides: 4. This CDR3 region has 16 residues. This chain's CDR3 is CASSLAGTGGATEAFF. CDR3 DNA: TGTGCCAGCAGCTTAGCCGGGACAGGGGGTGCCACTGAAGCTTTCTTT. The variable domain in full, with the rest retrieved from reference TRBV7-6 and TRBJ1-1, is GAGVSQSPRYKVTKRGQDVALRCDPISGHVSLYWYRQALGQGPEFLTYFNYEAQQDKSGLPNDRFSAERPEGSISTLTIQRTEQRDSAMYRCASSLAGTGGATEAFFGQGTRLTVV.

The chain employs TRBV15 and TRBJ2-5; D is perhaps TRBD1 (5 bases). CDR3 length equals 14 residues. Trimming took 0 bases from V and 3 from J, leaving 8 bases between them. Looked up from germline, CDR1 is LNHNV and CDR2 is YYDKDF (reference sequence). CDR3 sequence reads: CATSRELGEETQYF. CDR3 in DNA: TGTGCCACCAGCAGAGAGTTAGGGGAAGAGACCCAGTACTTC.

The J gene is TRBJ1-3, the V gene TRBV12-3 or TRBV12-4; D not certain. V dropped 1 base and J dropped 0 bases, with 10 bases sitting between them. This CDR3 contains 16 residues. CDR3 in DNA: TGTGCCAGCAGTTTAGGGGGATTAAACTCTGGAAACACCATATATTTT. This gives the protein CASSLGGLNSGNTIYF.

Remarks on this clonotype: A much larger clone sits a single nucleotide away, making a read error possible. The chain joins TRBV7-2 to TRBJ1-5; 10 bases agree with TRBD1. The V gene's germline CDR1 is SGHTA and CDR2 FQGNSA. CDR3 length: 19 residues. The CDR3 DNA follows: TGTGCCAGCAGGTTAGCGCCGGACAGGGGGTTACTTAGCAATCAGCCCCAGCATTTT. Translated: CASRLAPDRGLLSNQPQHF.

This clonotype was seen ten or more times. The chain links TRBV7-2 to TRBJ1-1, with 7 bases lining up with TRBD1. The length of the CDR3 is 16 residues. With V trimmed by 3 bases and J by 1 base, 8 bases remained unmatched. Germline assignment: CDR1 SGHTA and CDR2 FQGNSA. CDR3 amino acids: CASSFGRAGGNTEAFF. The CDR3 coding sequence is TGTGCCAGCAGCTTCGGGAGGGCAGGGGGGAACACTGAAGCTTTCTTT.

V is TRBV6-1 and J is TRBJ1-4; 8 bases agree with TRBD1. CDR1 is MNHNS, CDR2 SASEGT, per germline. The CDR3 contains 14 residues. Losses at the gene ends were 6 bases for V and 6 bases for J; bases not matched to a gene: 6. The CDR3 coding sequence is TGTGCCAGCAGCCCAGGGGGCGGCGATGAAAAACTGTTTTTT. Amino acids: CASSPGGGDEKLFF.

Many counts were recorded for this clonotype. V usage is TRBV7-2 and J usage is TRBJ1-2; 8 bases are a match to TRBD1. The CDR3 extends over 13 amino acids. Germline V CDR1 and CDR2: SGHTA, FQGNSA. J was trimmed by 4 bases and V by 5 bases; bases with no gene match: 3. CDR3 DNA: TGTGCCAGCAGCCCGGGGACAGGCTATGGCTACACCTTC. Amino acid sequence: CASSPGTGYGYTF. The whole variable domain, filled in from reference TRBV7-2 and TRBJ1-2, reads GAGVSQSPSNKVTEKGKDVELRCDPISGHTALYWYRQSLGQGLEFLIYFQGNSAPDKSGLPSDRFSAERTGGSVSTLTIQRTQQEDSAVYLCASSPGTGYGYTFGSGTRLTVV.

This clonotype was detected many times. The J gene is TRBJ1-6, the V gene TRBV7-2, with D tentatively TRBD1 (5 bases). Trimming removed 2 bases from V and 0 bases from J, with 8 bases in between. The CDR3 has 16 residues. Germline lookup yields CDR1 SGHTA and CDR2 FQGNSA. This CDR3 reads CASSLRDSSYNSPLHF. CDR3 DNA sequence: TGTGCCAGCAGCTTACGCGACAGCTCCTATAATTCACCCCTCCACTTT.

The CDR3 DNA is TGTGCCAGCAGCGGGGCCGGGACAGGGTACAATGAGCAGTTCTTC. This gives the protein CASSGAGTGYNEQFF. The chain uses TRBV7-9 and TRBJ2-1; 9 bases are shared with TRBD1. The V gene end was trimmed by 5 bases and the J gene end by 4 bases; junction bases not matched to a gene: 6. Germline V gene data show CDR1 as SEHNR and CDR2 as FQNEAQ (reference sequence). The length of the CDR3 is 15 residues.

The chain carries TRBV5-4 and TRBJ1-1, with D maybe TRBD1 (5 bases). The germline CDR1 and CDR2 sequences are SGHNT and YYREEE (reference sequence). CDR3 length: 14 residues. Trimming took 4 bases from V and 4 from J, leaving 14 bases between them. The CDR3 sequence: CASSLRDTTTEAFF. CDR3 DNA sequence: TGTGCCAGCAGCCTCAGGGATACGACCACTGAAGCTTTCTTT.

V is TRBV5-4 and J is TRBJ1-1, with TRBD1 matching 9 bases. Germline V gene lookup returns CDR1 SGHNT and CDR2 YYREEE (reference sequence). Unmatched junction bases numbered 9, after V lost 3 bases and J lost 3 bases. The CDR3 sequence is 16 residues long. In DNA form, the CDR3 reads TGTGCCAGCAGCTCAAGACAGGGGGGTAAGGACACTGAAGCTTTCTTT. Translating gives CASSSRQGGKDTEAFF.

This clonotype was counted between two and nine times. The rearrangement joins TRBV11-2 to TRBJ1-1; D not resolved. Germline V gene lookup returns CDR1 SGHAT and CDR2 FQNNGV. Between the trimmed V and J ends, which lost 5 bases and 5 bases, there was a span of 12 bases. The CDR3 covers 13 residues. CDR3 DNA: TGTGCCAGCAGCCGGACCTGGGGAACTGAAGCTTTCTTT. Translation gives CASSRTWGTEAFF.

This clonotype has more than one count but fewer than ten. The CDR3 spells CASREPGATYEQYF. The CDR3 DNA reads TGTGCCAGCAGAGAGCCAGGGGCCACCTACGAGCAGTACTTC. V and J are TRBV2 and TRBJ2-7; D perhaps matches TRBD1 (6 bases). The CDR3 is 14 amino acids. The germline V and J ends were trimmed by 6 bases and 2 bases, with 14 bases remaining between them. The germline CDR1 and CDR2 sequences are SNHLY and FYNNEI.

This clonotype was counted at least ten times. This rearrangement joins TRBV7-2 to TRBJ2-3; maybe TRBD2 (6 bases). V shed 7 bases and J shed 6 bases, with 20 bases lying between them. There are 15 residues in the CDR3. The germline gives CDR1 SGHTA, CDR2 FQGNSA. CDR3 sequence: CASIRTGTSGDTQYF. The CDR3 bases are TGTGCCAGCATCCGAACCGGGACTTCGGGGGATACGCAGTATTTT. Full variable domain (missing parts from reference TRBV7-2 and TRBJ2-3): GAGVSQSPSNKVTEKGKDVELRCDPISGHTALYWYRQSLGQGLEFLIYFQGNSAPDKSGLPSDRFSAERTGGSVSTLTIQRTQQEDSAVYLCASIRTGTSGDTQYFGPGTRLTVL.

The V call is TRBV12-3 or TRBV12-4, the J call TRBJ2-5, with D possibly TRBD2 on 5 matching bases. The CDR3 consists of 13 residues. V was pared by 5 bases and J by 7 bases, with 14 bases between. The DNA of the CDR3 is TGTGCCAGCAGTCAGTCGTTAGCGTCGACCCAGTACTTC. This codes for CASSQSLASTQYF.

The sample holds a few counts of this clonotype. V gene TRBV7-6 combines with J gene TRBJ2-1, with 8 bases identical to TRBD2. Unmatched junction bases numbered 2, after V lost 1 base and J lost 0 bases. This CDR3 contains 16 residues. The germline V gene has CDR1 SGHVS and CDR2 FNYEAQ. This CDR3 is CASSLGRGASYNEQFF. CDR3 DNA sequence: TGTGCCAGCAGCTTAGGGCGGGGGGCCTCCTACAATGAGCAGTTCTTC.